This TCR beta chain was sequenced during a study of monozygotic twins with inflammatory bowel disease. Each TCR library used 3,000 to 3,500 ng of total RNA. For every sample, eight separate reactions were used to make cDNA. TCRdb reworked the 5' RACE reads into one entry per CDR3 protein, no DNA. The sample data list around 190,000 distinct CDR3 sequences. Germline V lookup: CDR1 SGHRS, CDR2 YFSETQ. The CDR3 contains 14 residues. Sequences were obtained from blood. The TCR was taken from a human donor with ulcerative colitis or Crohn's disease, or a healthy co-twin of an affected twin (not recorded which). This sequence joins TRBV5-1 and TRBJ1-3. CDR3 protein: CASTEGGPGNTIYF.